This TCR beta chain was identified during a study of regulatory T cells in long-lasting Graves disease. Time point indicated: persistent/refractory GD, antithyroid drugs over 5 years with positive TRAb. Extracted PBMC RNA gave rise to the TCR library. Investigators prepared the TCR beta libraries by applying iRepertoire HTBI primers and Arm-PCR of CDR3 regions. From the multiplex PCR reads, TCRdb called clonotypes with MiXCR, one entry per CDR3 protein. The table records roughly 500,000 distinct CDR3 sequences, around a fifth of them present only once. With respect to this clonotype: What it binds is not known.

Study-level points and caveats: What was studied was peripheral blood only, and not thyroid tissue. New patients shared 970 or so public clonotypes, and persistent patients shared more, with about 2,700.

The TCR comes from a female donor with Graves disease. The source was peripheral blood mononuclear cells (PBMCs), collected when the disease was refractory, from a patient treated with antithyroid drugs.

As DNA, the CDR3 is TGCAGTGCTAGGGAGGACATCACCGCGTACAATGAGCAGTTCTTC. Translated: CSAREDITAYNEQFF. The gene calls are TRBV20-1 and TRBJ2-1; D may correspond to TRBD1 or TRBD2 (5 bases each). Germline V gives CDR1 DFQATT, CDR2 SNEGSKA (reference sequence). V was trimmed by 3 bases and J by 4 bases, leaving 16 bases between them. The CDR3 loop spans 15 amino acids.